This TCR beta chain emerged from a study of cytomegalovirus exposure and HLA in healthy donors. Overall study findings and caveats: For TCR beta chains, V- and J-gene trimming was later linked to a missense DCLRE1C variant. A cluster of highly shared sequence variants was likely a sequencing artifact.

Per germline, CDR1 LGHNA and CDR2 YSLEER. Trimming stripped 4 bases from V and 4 bases from J, with 21 bases between. The CDR3 consists of 17 residues. Primers for the PCR totalled 60 Vbeta and 13 Jbeta. The table came from immunoSEQ multiplex PCR; TCRdb's copy has only in-frame clones and leaves some out. The sample yields 64,000 or so clones, around 70% seen once. As to this clone: What it binds is not known.

The chain carries TRBV4-3 and TRBJ2-3, with TRBD1 as a possible D gene (6 bases). This TCR was recovered from a man between 35 and 55 years old in good health and CMV-seropositive. The sequenced material came from PBMCs. The CDR3 DNA reads as TGCGCCAGCAGCCTAACCGGGCTCTCAAAGGGGGCAGATACGCAGTATTTT. It encodes CASSLTGLSKGADTQYF.